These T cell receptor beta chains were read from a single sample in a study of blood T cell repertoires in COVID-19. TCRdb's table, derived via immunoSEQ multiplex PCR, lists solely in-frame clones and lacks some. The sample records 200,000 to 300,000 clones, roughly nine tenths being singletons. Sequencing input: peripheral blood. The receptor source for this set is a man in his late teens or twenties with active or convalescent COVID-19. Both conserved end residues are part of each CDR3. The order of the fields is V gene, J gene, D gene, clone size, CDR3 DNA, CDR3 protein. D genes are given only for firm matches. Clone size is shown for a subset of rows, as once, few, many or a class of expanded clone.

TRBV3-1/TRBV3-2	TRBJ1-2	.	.	TGTGCCAGCAGCCAAGATGAGCGACTCTATGGCTACACCTTC	CASSQDERLYGYTF
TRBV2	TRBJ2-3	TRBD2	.	TGTGCCAGCAGTGAACAGCGGGGGAGCACAGATACGCAGTATTTT	CASSEQRGSTDTQYF
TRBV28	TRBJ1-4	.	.	TGTGCGATACACGCCGCAGAAAAACTGTTTTTT	CAIHAAEKLFF
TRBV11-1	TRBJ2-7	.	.	TGTGCCAGCAGCCGAGGGGGGGGACTATCCTACGAGCAGTACTTC	CASSRGGGLSYEQYF
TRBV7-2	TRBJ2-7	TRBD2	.	TGTGCCAGCAGCCTACTCGGACTAGCGGGGGCTTACGAGCAGTACTTC	CASSLLGLAGAYEQYF
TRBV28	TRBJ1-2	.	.	TGTGCCAGCAGTTTAGTGGAGGGATGGAACTATGGCTACACCTTC	CASSLVEGWNYGYTF
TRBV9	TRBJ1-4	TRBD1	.	TGTGCCAGCAGCGTCTCACAGGGGAGGTCAGGTGAAAAACTGTTTTTT	CASSVSQGRSGEKLFF
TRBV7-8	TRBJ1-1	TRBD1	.	TGTGCCAGCAGCGAATCGACAGGGGCGAACACTGAAGCTTTCTTT	CASSESTGANTEAFF
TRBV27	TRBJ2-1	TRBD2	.	TGTGCCAGCATCCCGGCGGGGGGCGGGTGGGTCCATGAGCAGTTCTTC	CASIPAGGGWVHEQFF
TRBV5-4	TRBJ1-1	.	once	TGTGCCAGCAGCGGGGGGGCGGACACTGAAGCTTTCTTT	CASSGGADTEAFF
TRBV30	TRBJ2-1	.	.	TGTGCCTGGGACCCAGGGGTCGGAACGTTCTTC	CAWDPGVGTFF
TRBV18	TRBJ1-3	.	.	TGTGCCAGCTCACCACTGCCTCCGGACGGGAGCTCTGGAAACACCATATATTTT	CASSPLPPDGSSGNTIYF
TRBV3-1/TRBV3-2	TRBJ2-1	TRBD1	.	TGTGCCAGCAGCCTTACAGAGGGGGCGCGTGAGCAGTTCTTC	CASSLTEGAREQFF
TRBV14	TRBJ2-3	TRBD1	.	TGTGCCAGCAGCCACCTACAGGGGACCACCACAGATACGCAGTATTTT	CASSHLQGTTTDTQYF
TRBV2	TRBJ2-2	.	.	TGTGCCAGCAGTGAAACAGGGATCGGCACCGGGGAGCTGTTTTTT	CASSETGIGTGELFF
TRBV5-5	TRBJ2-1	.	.	TGTGCCAGCAGCTTCCGGGACTCCTCCTCCTACAATGAGCAGTTCTTC	CASSFRDSSSYNEQFF
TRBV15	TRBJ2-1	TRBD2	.	TGTGCCACCAGCAGAGGAGCCAGCGGGGGGGCCTATGAGCAGTTCTTC	CATSRGASGGAYEQFF
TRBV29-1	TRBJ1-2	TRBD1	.	TGCAGCGGTATATGGACAGGGGTAGACGGCTACACCTTC	CSGIWTGVDGYTF
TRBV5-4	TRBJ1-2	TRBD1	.	TGTGCCAGCAGCGCGGGGACAGGGCCGGGAGGCTACACCTTC	CASSAGTGPGGYTF
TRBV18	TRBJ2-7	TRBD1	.	TGTGCCAGCTCGCCCGGGACAGGGGCAGGCGAGCAGTACTTC	CASSPGTGAGEQYF
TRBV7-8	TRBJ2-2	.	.	TGTGCCAGCAGCACGCGACTAGTCGCCGGGGAGCTGTTTTTT	CASSTRLVAGELFF
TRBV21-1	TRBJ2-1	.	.	TGTGCCAGCCCCTTCGGGGGGGAGGGCCCCTTCTCCTACAATGAGCAGTTCTTC	CASPFGGEGPFSYNEQFF
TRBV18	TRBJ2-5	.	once	TGTGCCAGCTCACCAACCAGAACCCAAGAGACCCAGTACTTC	CASSPTRTQETQYF
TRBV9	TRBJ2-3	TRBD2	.	TGTGCCAGCAGCGTATTAGCGGGAGGGGGGAGCACAGATACGCAGTATTTT	CASSVLAGGGSTDTQYF
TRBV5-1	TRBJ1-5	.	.	TGCGCCAGCAGCTTGGGAGCCGAAAATCAGCCCCAGCATTTT	CASSLGAENQPQHF
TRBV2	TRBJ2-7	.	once	TGTGCCAGCAGTGAGGGTAGCCACTCCTACGAGCAGTACTTC	CASSEGSHSYEQYF
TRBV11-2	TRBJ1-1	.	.	TGTGCCAGCAGCTTAGATTTCGGGCAGGGGAGGGACACTGAAGCTTTCTTT	CASSLDFGQGRDTEAFF
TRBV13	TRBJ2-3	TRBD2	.	TGTGCCAGCAGCTTAGGGGACAACGACCTAGCGGGAGGGGGCACAGATACGCAGTATTTT	CASSLGDNDLAGGGTDTQYF
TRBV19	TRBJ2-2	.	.	TGTGCCAGTAGTATGGGCGGGGCCGGGGAGCTGTTTTTT	CASSMGGAGELFF
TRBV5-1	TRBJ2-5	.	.	TGCGCCAGCAGCTTGTCTAGGGGCGCCGGGGAGACCCAGTACTTC	CASSLSRGAGETQYF
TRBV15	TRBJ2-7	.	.	TGTGCCACCAGCAGAGACCCACTAGCAGACGGCGAGCAGTACTTC	CATSRDPLADGEQYF
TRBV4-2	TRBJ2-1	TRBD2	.	TGTGCCAGCAGCCCGACCCCCGGGACTAGCGGGGGGGACTACAATGAGCAGTTCTTC	CASSPTPGTSGGDYNEQFF
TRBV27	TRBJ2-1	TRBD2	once	TGTGCCAGCACCCCCGGGATCGGGAGGCCCCGGGACGATGAGCAGTTCTTC	CASTPGIGRPRDDEQFF
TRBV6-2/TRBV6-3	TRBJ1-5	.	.	TGTGCCAGCAGTTCCTGGGGGGGGGTCAATCAGCCCCAGCATTTT	CASSSWGGVNQPQHF
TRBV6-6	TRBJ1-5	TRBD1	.	TGTGCCAGCAGCCCACAGGGGGCAGAACAGCCCCAGCATTTT	CASSPQGAEQPQHF
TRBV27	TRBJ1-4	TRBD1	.	TGTGCCAGCAAGAACAGGGGCGGCGGTGAAAAACTGTTTTTT	CASKNRGGGEKLFF
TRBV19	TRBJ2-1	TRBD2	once	TGTGCCAGTAGTAGGGGCTTGCAGCTAGCGGGAACTTACAATGAGCAGTTCTTC	CASSRGLQLAGTYNEQFF
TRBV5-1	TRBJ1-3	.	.	TGCGCCAGCAGTCCCGGGACACCTGGAAACACCATATATTTT	CASSPGTPGNTIYF
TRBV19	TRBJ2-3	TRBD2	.	TGTGCCAGTACCCGGCGGGGGGGTAGGAGCGCAGATACGCAGTATTTT	CASTRRGGRSADTQYF
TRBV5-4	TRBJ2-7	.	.	TGTGCCAGCAGCCTTGGGTCTAGTGAGTACTTC	CASSLGSSEYF
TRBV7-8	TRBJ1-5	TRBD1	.	TGTGCCAGCAGCCCGAGACCGTTCGGGACAGTTAGCAATCAGCCCCAGCATTTT	CASSPRPFGTVSNQPQHF
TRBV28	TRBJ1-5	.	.	TGTGCCAGCAGTATACGGAATCAGCCCCAGCATTTT	CASSIRNQPQHF
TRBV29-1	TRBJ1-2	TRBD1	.	TGCAGCGTCAGTGATGATGGAATCGGGACAGGGAAAATCCGGAGCTATGGCTACACCTTC	CSVSDDGIGTGKIRSYGYTF
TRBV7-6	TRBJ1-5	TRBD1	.	TGTGCCAGCAGTTCGGACAGGGGGTATAATCAGCCCCAGCATTTT	CASSSDRGYNQPQHF
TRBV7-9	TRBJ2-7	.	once	TGTGCCAGCAGCTTAGGCCTAACAGGGAACGAGCAGTACTTC	CASSLGLTGNEQYF
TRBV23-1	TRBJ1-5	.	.	TGCGCCAGCGGACAGAAACATAGCAATCAGCCCCAGCATTTT	CASGQKHSNQPQHF
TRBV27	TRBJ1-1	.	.	TGTGCCAGCAGTTCCGCGGGCACTGAAGCTTTCTTT	CASSSAGTEAFF
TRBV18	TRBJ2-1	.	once	TGTGCCAGCTCGCCTTACAGTGATGAGCAGTTCTTC	CASSPYSDEQFF
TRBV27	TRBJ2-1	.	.	TGTGCCAGCAGTTTGCGGCAGCCAAGCAATGAGCAGTTCTTC	CASSLRQPSNEQFF
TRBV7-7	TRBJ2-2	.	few	TGTGCTAGCAGCCGTATGAACACCGGGGAGCTGTTTTTT	CASSRMNTGELFF
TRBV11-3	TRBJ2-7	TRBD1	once	TGTGCCAGCAGCCCGGGGACAGGGAAGCGTTCCTACGAGCAGTACTTC	CASSPGTGKRSYEQYF
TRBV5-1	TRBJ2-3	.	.	TGCGCCAGCAGCGAATGGGACCCCCGGGGGACAGATACGCAGTATTTT	CASSEWDPRGTDTQYF
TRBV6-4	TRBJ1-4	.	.	TGTGCCAGCAGTGCGAGACAGGTAATATCTGCAACTAATGAAAAACTGTTTTTT	CASSARQVISATNEKLFF